This TCR beta chain was identified during a study of blood T cell repertoires in COVID-19. Turning to the study itself: PBMCs, B-cell-depleted T cells, or T cells were the source of the cDNA or gDNA that made up the material.

The CDR3 spans 17 residues. The V and J ends lost 3 bases and 0 bases respectively, with 16 bases between them. Germline V gene sequence: CDR1 SGHTA, CDR2 FQGNSA. Generated by immunoSEQ multiplex PCR, the TCRdb table keeps only in-frame clones and is missing some. This table holds 200,000 to 250,000 clones, roughly 80% found once. This clone showed up just once. The sequence was collected from a woman aged 18-29 years with acute or convalescent COVID-19. The sample comprised peripheral blood. This sequence joins TRBV7-2 and TRBJ2-3, with a weak D call TRBD1 (6 bases). As DNA, the CDR3 is TGTGCCAGCAGCTTCTCCCACAGGGCACCCAGCACAGATACGCAGTATTTT. Protein product: CASSFSHRAPSTDTQYF.